This TCR beta chain was found in a study of cytomegalovirus exposure and HLA in healthy donors. The PCR was carried out with 60 Vbeta primers and 13 Jbeta primers. Repertoires were generated with immunoSEQ multiplex PCR, while TCRdb's copy carries only in-frame clones and drops some. In the table there are 110,000 or so clones, roughly four fifths of which are singletons. This CDR3 is 16 amino acids long. V was clipped by 0 bases and J by 4 bases; unmatched bases: 8. In germline, CDR1 is SGDLS, CDR2 YYNGEE. The sequence came from a man in his forties in good health and CMV-seronegative. The V and J genes are TRBV9 and TRBJ2-5; 8 positions match TRBD2. Sequenced: PBMCs. CDR3 sequence (DNA): TGTGCCAGCAGCGTAGAGGCGGGAGGCATGGGAGAGACCCAGTACTTC. Translation: CASSVEAGGMGETQYF.